The source of this T cell receptor beta chain is a study of Graves' ophthalmopathy and Graves' hyperthyroidism. Study-wide context: Peripheral blood samples were taken at initial diagnosis, before any treatment.

This clonotype was seen at least ten times. Amplification of the TCR beta CDR3 regions used RNA transcripts (as template). HTBI-primed first-round RT-PCR preceded second-round multiplex PCR. TCRdb itself ran the multiplex PCR reads through MiXCR, one entry per CDR3 protein. This sample yields hundreds of thousands of distinct CDR3 sequences, of which 20% to 25% are seen a single time; approximately 7% belongs to the top ten. CDR1 is ENHRY, CDR2 SYGVKD, per germline. V lost 6 bases, J lost 0 bases, and 1 base stayed unmatched. This CDR3 has 13 residues. Sequenced material: peripheral blood. The clonotype comes from a woman aged 18-29 years with stable Graves' hyperthyroidism. Some clones in this sample may be carry-over from other donors' samples. The chain employs TRBV10-3 and TRBJ1-2; 7 bases map to TRBD1. This CDR3 is CAIRGQPNYGYTF. CDR3 sequence (DNA): TGTGCCATCAGGGGACAGCCTAACTATGGCTACACCTTC.